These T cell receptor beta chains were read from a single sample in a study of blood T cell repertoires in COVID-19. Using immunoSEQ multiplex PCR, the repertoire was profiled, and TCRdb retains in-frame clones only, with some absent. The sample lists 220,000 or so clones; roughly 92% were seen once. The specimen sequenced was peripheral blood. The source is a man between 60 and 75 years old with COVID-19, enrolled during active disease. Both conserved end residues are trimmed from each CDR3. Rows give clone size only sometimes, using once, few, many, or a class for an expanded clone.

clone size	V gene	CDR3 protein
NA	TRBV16	ASSHLTRDRLSGNTIY
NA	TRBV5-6	ASYALAGVTDTQY
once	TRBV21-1	ASSDLCRTEFNTGELF
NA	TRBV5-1	ASSGQTSGANVLT
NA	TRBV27	ASTLRQGGEQY
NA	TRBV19	ASRGRVTGELF
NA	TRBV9	ASSVSGRGEQETQY
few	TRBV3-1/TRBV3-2	ASSLNAGGYMRNTIY
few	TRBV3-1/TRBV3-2	ASSPERGVTGELF
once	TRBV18	ASSTSPSGGAGHEQF
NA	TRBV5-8	ASSLETAGGDYGYT
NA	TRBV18	ASSLSRSEETQY
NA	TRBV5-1	ASSRGTGLLNTEAF
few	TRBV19	ASSMAGVRNTGELF
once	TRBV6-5	ASSFSGQGYNSPLH
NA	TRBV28	ASTTSGSGNTIY
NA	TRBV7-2	ASSLVGSGGPGGELF
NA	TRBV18	ASSPQPGQGYTGELF
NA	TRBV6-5	ASGRDSGSGNTIY
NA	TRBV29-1	SVERGGAKEKLF
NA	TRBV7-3	ASSLTHGGNTEAF
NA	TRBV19	ASGTGGIVNQPQH
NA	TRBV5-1	ASSLGGTGTNEQF
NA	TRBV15	ATSRVVSPEAF
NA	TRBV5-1	ASSSQPGDVDTEAF
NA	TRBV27	ASSLRRGLAYEQY
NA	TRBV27	ASSPVMGPTYNSPLH
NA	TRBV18	ASSLRDFSYNEQF
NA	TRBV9	ASSVVGTSGPGELF
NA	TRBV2	ASSRERGRGTEAF
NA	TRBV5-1	ASSLERGPYEKLF
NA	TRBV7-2	ASSSSPYTEAF
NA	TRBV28	ASSLTSITYEQY
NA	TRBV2	ASTRGGQALNTEAF
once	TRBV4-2	ASSQGFRENEKLF
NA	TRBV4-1	ASSQESTAPAGTELF
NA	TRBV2	ASSGAYSNQPQH
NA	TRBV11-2	ASSLALKGADEQY
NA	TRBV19	ARSGTGGRCGNQPQH
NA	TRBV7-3	ASPRGGCGYT
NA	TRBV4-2	ASSQLAGGPTGEQF
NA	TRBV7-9	ASSLVQGAGTEAF
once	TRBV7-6	ASSLEGAGGRNTQY
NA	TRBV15	ATSIPENYGYT
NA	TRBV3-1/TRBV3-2	ASSPGLAGAYNEQF
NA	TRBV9	ASSAIRGNYGYT
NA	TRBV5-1	ASSSVGGYEQY
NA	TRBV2	ASSERGFSGNTIY
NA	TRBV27	ASQGSNYGYT
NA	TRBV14	ASSPLAGPKPSPLH
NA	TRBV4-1	ASSPETQGNEQF
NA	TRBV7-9	ASSLSGTEAF
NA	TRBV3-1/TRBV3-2	ASSRGDGNTEAF